This TCR beta chain was identified during a study of Ad26.COV2.S vaccination and SARS-CoV-2 variants. Sequencing was performed with immunoSEQ multiplex PCR; in TCRdb, only in-frame clones are kept and a portion is missing. The sample records roughly 320,000 clones, roughly 91% being singletons. This CDR3 has 13 residues. Trimming shortened V by 4 bases and J by 0 bases, and 7 bases separated the two germline ends. Looked up from germline, CDR1 is SGHRS and CDR2 is YFSETQ. Treatment: roughly 20 received Ad26.COV2.S at low or high dose, single or two shots; roughly five received placebo; per-sample allocation not given. Day 63 following the first vaccine or placebo injection was when the samples were taken.

The TCR was taken from a person between 18 and 65 years old who received the Ad26.COV2.S COVID-19 vaccine or a placebo. Sequenced material: peripheral blood, taken in a trial of Ad26.COV2.S vaccine versus placebo. This chain links TRBV5-1 with TRBJ1-1; TRBD1 is a possible D gene (5 bases). The CDR3 spells CASSMTVNTEAFF. The DNA for the CDR3 is TGCGCCAGCAGCATGACAGTGAACACTGAAGCTTTCTTT.